The source of this T cell receptor (beta chain) is a study of PD-1 blockade in classical Hodgkin lymphoma. Study-level findings and limits: Repertoire differences have undefined causes, possibly disease activity or prior therapy. Diversity similar to that of newly diagnosed patients was seen at baseline in complete responders. When set against healthy donors, newly diagnosed patients were reported to show lower baseline TCR diversity.

Data came from immunoSEQ multiplex PCR; TCRdb stores just in-frame clones and leaves some out. Of around 70,000 clones listed, 71% were seen once; the top ten hold less than 9.5%. Regarding this clone: As yet, its antigen is unknown.

Each of the patients experienced relapse following autologous stem cell transplantation, and their brentuximab vedotin exposure differed. The ends were cut back, 1 base at V and 3 bases at J, with 7 bases in the middle. Germline V gene data show CDR1 as SGDLS and CDR2 as YYNGEE. The CDR3 sequence is 13 residues long. The gene calls are TRBV9 and TRBJ1-2; D might be TRBD1 (5 bases). The material sequenced was peripheral blood mononuclear cells (PBMCs), taken before the second cycle of nivolumab. This TCR was sampled from a human donor with classical Hodgkin lymphoma. The CDR3 spells CASSVTTDYGYTF. CDR3 in DNA: TGTGCCAGCAGCGTAACGACAGACTATGGCTACACCTTC.